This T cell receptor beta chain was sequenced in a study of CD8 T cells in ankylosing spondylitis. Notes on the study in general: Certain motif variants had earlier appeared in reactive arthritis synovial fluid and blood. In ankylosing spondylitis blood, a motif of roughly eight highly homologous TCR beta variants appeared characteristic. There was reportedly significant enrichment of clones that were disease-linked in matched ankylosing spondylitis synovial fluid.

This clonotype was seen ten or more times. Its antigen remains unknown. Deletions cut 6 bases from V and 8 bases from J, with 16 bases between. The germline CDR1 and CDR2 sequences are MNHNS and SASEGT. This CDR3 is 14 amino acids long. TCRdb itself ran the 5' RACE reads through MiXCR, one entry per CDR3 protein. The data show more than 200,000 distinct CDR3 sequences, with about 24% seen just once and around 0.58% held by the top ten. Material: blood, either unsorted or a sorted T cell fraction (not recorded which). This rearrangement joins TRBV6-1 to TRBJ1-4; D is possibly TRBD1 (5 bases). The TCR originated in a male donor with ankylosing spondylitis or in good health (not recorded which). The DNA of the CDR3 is TGTGCCAGCAGCCCCGGAGGGGCCAGGGAAAAACTGTTTTTT. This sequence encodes CASSPGGAREKLFF.